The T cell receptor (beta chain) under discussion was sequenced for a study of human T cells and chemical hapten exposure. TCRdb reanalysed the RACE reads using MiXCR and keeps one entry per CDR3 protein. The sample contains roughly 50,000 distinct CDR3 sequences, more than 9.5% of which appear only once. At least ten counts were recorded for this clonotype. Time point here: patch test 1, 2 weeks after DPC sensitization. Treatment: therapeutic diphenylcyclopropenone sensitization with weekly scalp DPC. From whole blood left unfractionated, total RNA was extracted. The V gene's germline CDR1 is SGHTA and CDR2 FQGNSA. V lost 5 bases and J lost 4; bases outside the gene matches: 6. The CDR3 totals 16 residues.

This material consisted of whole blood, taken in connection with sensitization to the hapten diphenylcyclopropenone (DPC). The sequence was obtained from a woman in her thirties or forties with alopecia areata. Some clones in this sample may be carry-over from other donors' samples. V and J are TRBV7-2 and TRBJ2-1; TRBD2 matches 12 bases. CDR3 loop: CASSVTSGRFYNEQFF. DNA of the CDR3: TGTGCCAGCAGCGTAACTAGCGGGAGGTTTTACAATGAGCAGTTCTTC.